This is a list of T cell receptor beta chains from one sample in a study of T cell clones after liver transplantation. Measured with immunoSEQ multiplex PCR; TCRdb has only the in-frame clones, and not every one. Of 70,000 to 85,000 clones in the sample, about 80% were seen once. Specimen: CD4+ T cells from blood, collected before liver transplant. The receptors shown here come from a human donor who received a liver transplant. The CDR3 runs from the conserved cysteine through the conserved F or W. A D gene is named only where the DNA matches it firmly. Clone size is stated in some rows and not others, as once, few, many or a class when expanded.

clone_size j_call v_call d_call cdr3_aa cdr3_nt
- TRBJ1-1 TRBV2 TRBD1 CASRRDRGQTEAFF TGTGCCAGCAGACGGGACAGGGGGCAGACTGAAGCTTTCTTT
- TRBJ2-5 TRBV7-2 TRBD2 CASSSGSGSRPKETQYF TGTGCCAGCAGCTCGGGTAGCGGGAGTCGGCCCAAGGAGACCCAGTACTTC
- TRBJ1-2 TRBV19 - CASEGRVNYGYTF TGTGCCAGTGAGGGCAGGGTAAACTATGGCTACACCTTC
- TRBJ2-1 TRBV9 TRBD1 CASSVDRGGNEQFF TGTGCCAGCAGCGTAGACAGGGGTGGCAATGAGCAGTTCTTC
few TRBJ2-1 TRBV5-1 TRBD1 CASSNPGTGGDEQFF TGCGCCAGCAGCAACCCCGGGACAGGGGGCGATGAGCAGTTCTTC
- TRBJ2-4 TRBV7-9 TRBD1 CASSEYRQGAANIQYF TGTGCCAGCAGCGAATATAGACAGGGGGCAGCTAACATTCAGTACTTC
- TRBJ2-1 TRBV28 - CASSGGAAISYNEQFF TGTGCCAGCAGCGGAGGAGCGGCGATCTCCTACAATGAGCAGTTCTTC
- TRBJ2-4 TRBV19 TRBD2 CASSPGGVAKNIQYF TGTGCCAGTAGCCCTGGGGGGGTAGCCAAAAACATTCAGTACTTC
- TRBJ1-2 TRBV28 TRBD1 CASSPQGAEGYGYTF TGTGCCAGCAGTCCACAGGGGGCGGAGGGGTATGGCTACACCTTC
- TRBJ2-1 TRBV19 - CAASRDNEQFF TGTGCCGCGTCAAGGGACAATGAGCAGTTCTTC
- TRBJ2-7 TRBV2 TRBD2 CASRARSSGRFHEQYF TGTGCCAGCAGGGCCCGTTCTAGCGGGAGATTCCACGAGCAGTACTTC
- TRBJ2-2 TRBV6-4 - CASREQPEGGELFF TGTGCCAGCAGAGAACAGCCAGAGGGCGGGGAGCTGTTTTTT
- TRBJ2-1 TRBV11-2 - CASSPLGVSGNEQFF TGTGCCAGCAGCCCCCTGGGAGTGAGTGGGAATGAGCAGTTCTTC
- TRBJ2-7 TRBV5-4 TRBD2 CASSPGGASGRAGEQYF TGTGCCAGCAGCCCCGGGGGGGCTAGCGGGAGGGCGGGCGAGCAGTACTTC
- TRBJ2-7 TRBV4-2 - CASSQEELLEQYF TGTGCCAGCAGCCAAGAGGAACTTCTCGAGCAGTACTTC
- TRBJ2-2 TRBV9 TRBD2 CASSSQASGSNTGELFF TGTGCCAGCAGCTCTCAGGCTAGCGGGTCTAACACCGGGGAGCTGTTTTTT
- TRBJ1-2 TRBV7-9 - CASSLPGGYTF TGTGCCAGCAGCCTCCCGGGTGGCTACACCTTC
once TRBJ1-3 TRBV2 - CASSVKRDTIYF TGTGCCAGCAGTGTAAAACGGGACACCATATATTTT
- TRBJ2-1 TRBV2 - CASSVYNEQFF TGTGCCAGCAGTGTCTACAATGAGCAGTTCTTC
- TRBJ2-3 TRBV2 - CASRPDELGTDTQYF TGTGCCAGCAGACCTGATGAGCTGGGGACAGATACGCAGTATTTT
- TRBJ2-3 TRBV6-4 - CASSGTPRDTQYF TGTGCCAGCAGCGGGACCCCAAGAGATACGCAGTATTTT
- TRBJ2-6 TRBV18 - CASSPSSGANVLTF TGTGCCAGCTCCCCCAGCTCTGGGGCCAACGTCCTGACTTTC
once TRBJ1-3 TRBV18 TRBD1 CASSLYRGIRNTIYF TGTGCCAGCTCATTATACAGGGGAATCAGAAACACCATATATTTT
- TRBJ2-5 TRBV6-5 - CATSPYTGNGETQYF TGTGCCACCTCACCCTACACAGGGAATGGAGAGACCCAGTACTTC
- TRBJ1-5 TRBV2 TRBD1 CASQGQSNQPQHF TGTGCCAGCCAGGGACAGTCCAATCAGCCCCAGCATTTT
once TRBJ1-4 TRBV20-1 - CSARGEKLFF TGCAGTGCTAGAGGGGAAAAACTGTTTTTT
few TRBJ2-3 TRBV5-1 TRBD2 CASSFSGLGTDTQYF TGCGCCAGCAGCTTTAGCGGGTTAGGCACAGATACGCAGTATTTT
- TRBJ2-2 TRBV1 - CTSSQDPWEREFSGELFF TGCACCAGCAGCCAGGACCCCTGGGAGCGGGAGTTTTCCGGGGAGCTGTTTTTT
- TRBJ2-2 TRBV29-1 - CSVEGGNTGELFF TGCAGCGTTGAAGGCGGGAACACCGGGGAGCTGTTTTTT
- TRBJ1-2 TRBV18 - CASSPLAVNGYTF TGTGCCAGCTCACCGTTGGCGGTTAATGGCTACACCTTC
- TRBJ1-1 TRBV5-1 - CASSLNPSGGLNTEAFF TGCGCCAGCAGCTTGAACCCATCGGGCGGATTGAACACTGAAGCTTTCTTT
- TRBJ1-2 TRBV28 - CASSGGDNRGYTF TGTGCCAGCAGTGGGGGGGACAACCGCGGCTACACCTTC
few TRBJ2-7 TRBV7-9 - CASSPRPYEQYF TGTGCCAGCAGCCCCCGACCCTACGAGCAGTACTTC
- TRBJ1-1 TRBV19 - CASSMGIYLNTEAFF TGTGCCAGTAGTATGGGCATATACCTGAACACTGAAGCTTTCTTT
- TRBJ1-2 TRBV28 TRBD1 CASSVDRGPYGYTF TGTGCCAGCAGTGTGGACAGGGGCCCCTATGGCTACACCTTC
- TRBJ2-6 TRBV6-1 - CATSSHSGANVLTF TGTGCCACCTCGTCCCACTCTGGGGCCAACGTCCTGACTTTC
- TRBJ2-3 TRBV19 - CASSPRRLYTDTQYF TGTGCCAGTAGTCCCCGTCGACTTTACACAGATACGCAGTATTTT
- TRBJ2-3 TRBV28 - CASSPLAPSTDTQYF TGTGCCAGCAGTCCTTTAGCGCCTAGCACAGATACGCAGTATTTT
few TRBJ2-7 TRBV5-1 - CASSRLSVASYEQYF TGCGCCAGCAGCCGCCTTAGCGTTGCTTCCTACGAGCAGTACTTC
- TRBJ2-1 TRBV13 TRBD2 CASSLPSGRVYNEQFF TGTGCCAGCAGCCTCCCCAGCGGGAGGGTTTACAATGAGCAGTTCTTC
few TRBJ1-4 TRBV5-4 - CASSLGRANEKLFF TGTGCCAGCAGCTTAGGGAGGGCTAATGAAAAACTGTTTTTT
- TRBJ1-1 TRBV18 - CASSPLSQDTEAFF TGTGCCAGCTCACCACTCTCTCAGGACACTGAAGCTTTCTTT
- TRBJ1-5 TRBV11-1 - CASSLGCELEQPQHF TGTGCCAGCAGCTTAGGCTGCGAGTTGGAACAGCCCCAGCATTTT
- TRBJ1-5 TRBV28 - CASNRATTDSNQPQHF TGTGCCAGCAACCGCGCCACGACAGATAGCAATCAGCCCCAGCATTTT
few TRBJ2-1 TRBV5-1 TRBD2 CASSSTGGSVNEQFF TGCGCCAGCAGCTCCACGGGGGGAAGCGTCAATGAGCAGTTCTTC
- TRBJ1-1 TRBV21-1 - CASSKALGQGMDTEAFF TGTGCCAGCAGCAAAGCGTTGGGGCAGGGGATGGACACTGAAGCTTTCTTT
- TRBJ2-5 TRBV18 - CASSWVRGPQETQYF TGTGCCAGCTCATGGGTCCGAGGCCCTCAAGAGACCCAGTACTTC
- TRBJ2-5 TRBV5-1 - CASSFGEETQYF TGCGCCAGCAGCTTTGGGGAAGAGACCCAGTACTTC
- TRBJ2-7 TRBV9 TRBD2 CASSPISGNPYEQYF TGTGCCAGCAGCCCGATTAGCGGGAATCCCTACGAGCAGTACTTC
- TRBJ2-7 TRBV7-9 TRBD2 CASSLRGGLAGHTFYEQYF TGTGCCAGCAGCCTCCGCGGGGGACTAGCGGGTCATACCTTTTACGAGCAGTACTTC
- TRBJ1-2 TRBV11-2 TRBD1 CASSLDRTGTYYGYTF TGTGCCAGCAGCTTAGACCGGACAGGGACTTACTATGGCTACACCTTC
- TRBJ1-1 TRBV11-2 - CASSPPPLGGTEAFF TGTGCCAGCAGCCCCCCCCCGTTGGGTGGTACTGAAGCTTTCTTT
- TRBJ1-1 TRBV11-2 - CASSSGTANTEAFF TGTGCCAGCAGCTCCGGGACGGCGAACACTGAAGCTTTCTTT